This T cell receptor beta chain was recorded in a study of cytomegalovirus exposure and HLA in healthy donors. Overall study findings and caveats: Excluded were some V segments that proved indistinguishable, including TRBV6-2 and TRBV6-3. For cytomegalovirus status, the classifier reportedly gave diagnoses with high specificity and sensitivity. CMV antigen specificity of three CMV-associated chains was confirmed in vitro.

The PCR had 60 Vbeta and 13 Jbeta primers. Sequenced by immunoSEQ multiplex PCR; TCRdb stores in-frame clones only, minus some. In the table there are more than 80,000 clones, more than 75% of which are singletons. Looked up from germline, CDR1 is SGHRS and CDR2 is YFSETQ. The CDR3 extends over 14 amino acids. V lost 0 bases and J 1 base, leaving 6 bases between the germline ends. This donor's CMV serostatus is unrecorded. A note on this clone: Its antigen is undetermined.

This TCR was recovered from a human donor in good health. Sequenced input: PBMCs. The gene calls are TRBV5-1 and TRBJ2-3; unclear D gene. The DNA of the CDR3 is TGCGCCAGCAGCTTGGGGGCAGGCACAGATACGCAGTATTTT. It codes for CASSLGAGTDTQYF.